These T cell receptor beta chains were read from a single sample in a study of blood T cell repertoires in COVID-19. Libraries were prepared by immunoSEQ multiplex PCR; TCRdb keeps only in-frame clonotypes and omits some of them. The sample holds fewer than 140,000 clones, 71% seen once. Specimen: peripheral blood. All receptors come from a human donor with acute or convalescent COVID-19. The donor label of this sample is uncertain. CDR3s include the opening cysteine and the closing phenylalanine or tryptophan.

TRBV10-3	TRBJ2-7	CAISESESGEGYEQYF
TRBV10-2	TRBJ2-7	CASRDYSYEQYF
TRBV15	TRBJ2-5	CATSRTAEETQYF
TRBV6-5	TRBJ1-6	CASSKFGQGNSPLHF
TRBV28	TRBJ2-7	CASKGSGPQYEQYF
TRBV4-1	TRBJ2-3	CASSPRIAGESTDTQYF
TRBV9	TRBJ1-5	CASSVDNNQPQHF
TRBV2	TRBJ2-1	CASSESWGPLGEQFF
TRBV10-3	TRBJ2-3	CATTSGTFSTDTQYF
TRBV12-5	TRBJ1-2	CANTNYGYTF
TRBV7-2	TRBJ1-4	CASSSEGLSNEKLFF
TRBV6-1	TRBJ1-5	CASNVQGGGNQPQHF
TRBV19	TRBJ1-6	CASRDSQSSYNSPLHF
TRBV6-2/TRBV6-3	TRBJ2-1	CASSGGSSYNEQFF
TRBV7-2	TRBJ1-3	CASSSANTGYTIYF
TRBV7-2	TRBJ1-1	CASSLGRGSQAFF
TRBV2	TRBJ1-5	CASNGQLNQPQHF
TRBV9	TRBJ2-7	CASSADRGPFYEQYF
TRBV9	TRBJ1-1	CASSVSPSRLAGNTEAFF
TRBV10-1	TRBJ2-2	CASSGQPNTGELFF
TRBV28	TRBJ1-2	CASSLSFGTNYGYTF
TRBV9	TRBJ2-2	CASSAPLGKAGGPGELFF
TRBV2	TRBJ2-3	CASSEAARDSPTSDTQYF
TRBV6-5	TRBJ2-3	CASSPSSGGGDTQYF
TRBV24-1	TRBJ1-2	CATSARQGTYGYTF
TRBV5-1	TRBJ1-5	CASSLGDRGGNQPQHF
TRBV27	TRBJ1-2	CASSPSWTGVNYGYTF
TRBV7-8	TRBJ1-1	CASSLALGHRATEAFF
TRBV5-1	TRBJ2-3	CASSAGTGGRTDTQYF
TRBV5-1	TRBJ1-3	CASSSRTAFSGNTIYF
TRBV6-5	TRBJ2-5	CASSYSRTGTETQYF
TRBV12-5	TRBJ2-5	CASGLLQGAGETQYF
TRBV7-8	TRBJ1-2	CASSLLQGATRGDSYTF
TRBV19	TRBJ1-2	CASSIGSQGAYGYTF
TRBV14	TRBJ1-2	CASSQVRPGLKGYTF